This record covers a single T cell receptor (beta chain). The data were taken from a study of CD8 T cells in ankylosing spondylitis. V was trimmed by 7 bases and J by 4 bases, leaving 23 bases between them. This CDR3 is 16 amino acids long. A single record per CDR3 protein comes from TCRdb applying MiXCR to the 5' RACE reads. Seen here are approximately 140,000 distinct CDR3 sequences, approximately 44% observed once, and the top ten hold over 12%. Sequencing was carried out using synovial fluid, either unsorted or a sorted T cell fraction (not recorded which). This receptor was identified in a male donor with ankylosing spondylitis. The genes are TRBV12-3 or TRBV12-4 and TRBJ2-7; D is perhaps TRBD2 (6 bases). CDR3 nucleotides: TGTGCCAGCACCTTCCTGCCGGGACTCCCCCCATACGAGCAGTACTTC. It yields the protein CASTFLPGLPPYEQYF.